These T cell receptor beta chains were read from a single sample in a study of cytomegalovirus exposure and HLA in healthy donors. Clones were read by immunoSEQ multiplex PCR, and TCRdb kept only the in-frame ones, dropping some. The sample carries 99,000 or so clones, 65% to 80% recorded once. The sequencing sample was made of PBMCs. The receptor set was obtained from a man aged 55-75 years in good health and CMV-seropositive. CDR3s include the opening cysteine and the closing phenylalanine or tryptophan. Each record gives: D gene, V gene, J gene, CDR3 length, CDR3 protein. D genes are given only for firm matches.

TRBD2	TRBV6-5	NA	15	CASSKLAGGIYEQYF
NA	TRBV11-2	TRBJ2-6	15	CASSLARTGANVLTF
TRBD2	TRBV9	TRBJ2-1	15	CASSVELAGTNEQFF
NA	TRBV30	TRBJ2-7	14	CAWSVRNRDYEQYF
NA	TRBV19	TRBJ1-6	15	CASSTGKKINSPLHF
NA	TRBV6-5	TRBJ1-3	15	CASALSEFSGNTIYF
NA	TRBV7-2	TRBJ2-5	16	CASSLGLRTGQETQYF
TRBD2	TRBV11-3	TRBJ2-2	17	CASSPSRGGTNTGELFF
NA	TRBV10-1	TRBJ1-1	13	CASSRLGDTEAFF
NA	TRBV5-1	TRBJ2-7	14	CASSLGPGFYEQYF
TRBD2	TRBV7-9	TRBJ2-1	16	CASSPPGGAGYNEQFF
NA	TRBV28	TRBJ2-2	15	CADTGLGQNTGELFF
TRBD1	TRBV7-8	TRBJ2-5	18	CASSLGTVGKGARETQYF
TRBD1	TRBV6-6	TRBJ2-7	14	CASSYSGQPYEQYF
TRBD2	TRBV11-2	TRBJ2-3	16	CASSLGRGGLVDTQYF
NA	TRBV7-9	TRBJ2-2	13	CASSFRQSGELFF
NA	TRBV7-9	TRBJ1-4	11	CASSFGEKLFF
TRBD1	TRBV6-5	TRBJ2-3	16	CASSYGQGARTDTQYF
TRBD1	TRBV6-5	TRBJ1-2	14	CASSYRGRSYGYTF
TRBD2	TRBV9	TRBJ2-7	16	CASSTSSGGAGYEQYF
TRBD1	TRBV28	TRBJ1-6	16	CATQNLRGQLNSPLHF
NA	TRBV5-5	TRBJ1-6	14	CASSLRDTVLPLHF
NA	TRBV6-1	TRBJ1-3	13	CASTDYGRDTIYF
NA	TRBV5-1	TRBJ2-1	14	CASRYELSYNEQFF
NA	TRBV15	TRBJ1-1	11	CATTEGRGAFF
NA	TRBV28	TRBJ1-1	13	CASSSHPGTEAFF
TRBD1	TRBV28	TRBJ1-1	15	CASSPPGGASREAFF
TRBD1	TRBV28	TRBJ2-7	12	CASTDRVGEQYF
NA	TRBV5-4	TRBJ1-6	14	CASSSGVGNSPLHF
NA	TRBV18	TRBJ2-1	12	CASSLTGDEQFF
NA	TRBV6-6	TRBJ2-7	16	CASSYSLQGLSYEQYF
NA	TRBV7-6	TRBJ1-2	14	CASSLDRNKYGYTF
NA	TRBV12-5	TRBJ1-2	12	CASGLPIYGYTF
NA	TRBV6-4	TRBJ1-1	15	CASRKSGGAGTEAFF
NA	TRBV4-1	TRBJ2-1	16	CASSQETGSSYNEQFF
NA	TRBV19	TRBJ1-4	15	CASSNARTSNEKLFF
TRBD2	TRBV28	TRBJ2-7	13	CASTRGGAYEQYF
NA	TRBV28	TRBJ1-2	12	CASRPGDYGYTF
TRBD1	TRBV4-1	TRBJ1-5	16	CASSQGSGQNNQPQHF
TRBD2	TRBV27	TRBJ2-1	18	CASRKTSGGIGSYNEQFF
NA	TRBV21-1	TRBJ2-2	17	CASTMLERQGCTGELFF
NA	TRBV7-8	TRBJ2-5	16	CASSLEGTGVQETQYF
NA	TRBV28	TRBJ1-4	15	CASRNRALRGEKLFF
TRBD1	TRBV4-3	TRBJ1-4	16	CASSRSRGQGNEKLFF
NA	TRBV27	TRBJ2-1	14	CASSSPSAGTEQFF
TRBD1	TRBV19	TRBJ1-5	13	CASSKDRARVQHF
NA	TRBV19	TRBJ2-7	15	CASSILMESSYEQYF
TRBD2	TRBV11-1	TRBJ2-1	17	CASSDKPPGLTYNEQFF
NA	TRBV19	TRBJ1-3	14	CASTRGGSGNTIYF
TRBD1	TRBV19	TRBJ2-6	15	CASSNRGPGANVLTF
NA	TRBV19	TRBJ1-6	16	CASSTGGTVGNSPLHF
TRBD1	TRBV18	TRBJ2-3	16	CASSPLMGQGLYTQYF
NA	TRBV7-2	TRBJ2-3	14	CASSLLSNTDTQYF
NA	TRBV21-1	TRBJ1-4	15	CASSTQGRENEKLFF
TRBD1	TRBV7-9	TRBJ2-3	18	CASREQGGKWIGTDTQYF